This T cell receptor beta chain was obtained from a study of cytomegalovirus exposure and HLA in healthy donors. Whole-study findings and limits: A further, later analysis showed that HLA-associated TCR beta chains (compared with equally common others) were more clonally expanded. As was reported, the classifier diagnosed cytomegalovirus status with high specificity and sensitivity.

CDR1 SQVTM and CDR2 ANQGSEA come from the germline V gene. Trimming cost V 3 bases and J 8 bases, with 16 bases left between them. This CDR3 is 13 amino acids long. The study ran its PCR with 60 Vbeta and 13 Jbeta primers. Per the original methods: A later analysis counted some 87 million unique TCR beta chains, roughly 11 million shared. Using immunoSEQ multiplex PCR, the repertoire was profiled, and TCRdb retains in-frame clones only, with some absent. V, J and clone size derive from that table, while D and trimming were established from the DNA sequence. Of 150,000 or so clones detected, around nine tenths appear once; the ten largest clones hold almost 2%. About this clone: Its cognate antigen is unknown.

The chain combines TRBV29-1 with TRBJ1-2, with D perhaps matching TRBD1 (5 bases). The source of this sequence is a woman aged 18-35 years in good health and CMV-seronegative. The sequenced sample consisted of PBMCs. The CDR3 coding sequence is TGCAGCGTTGAGAGATCACAGGCGTTGGGCTACACCTTC. It yields the protein CSVERSQALGYTF.